This TCR beta chain came from a study of T cell repertoires in cytomegalovirus infection (dated by TCRdb to about 2019). Turning to the overall study: Recently identified HLA-C-restricted CMV epitopes, whose presentation resists viral immunomodulation, were targeted by peptide stimulations together with well-studied HLA-B-restricted epitopes. Because public TCR beta signatures pointed to carriage of CMV infection together with the matching HLA type, the HLA type of each donor mattered for the analysis.

The V and J ends are trimmed by 5 bases and 0 bases, leaving 17 bases between them. Spanning cysteine to phenylalanine, the CDR3 consists of 16 amino acids. Only the CDR3 portion is preserved as DNA: 48 bases, with reading frame beginning at the first base. The germline V gene specifies KGHSH as CDR1 and LQKENI as CDR2. On this clonotype: Its antigen is currently not known. One base away there is no much larger clone; base qualities are not given.

Reads for this sample came from an Illumina HiSeq 1500. Starting from the raw public reads, TCRdb applied fastp trimming at Q25, assembled clones with MiXCR and retained in-frame beta chains. Each CDR3 protein gets just one entry, which takes the most common genes and DNA from the rows behind it. The table for this sample lists approximately 770,000 distinct CDR3 sequences; around 29% of them were counted only once. 13% of the sample is held by the ten biggest clonotypes. What the research found in general, with its limitations: In both this cohort and an independent roughly 350-donor cohort, the cumulative frequency of public TCR beta family members distinguished carriers of CMV infection plus the relevant HLA type. In the ex vivo response, HLA-C-restricted CMV-specific TCR beta clonotypes were dominant, and in two of eight donors the single most frequent clonotype came from this HLA-C-restricted group.

According to the study, the label for this sample's treatment or condition signals: in vitro stimulation with specific CMV peptide epitopes to enrich CMV-specific T cells. The source of this sequence is a human donor in good health (CMV status not recorded). Some clones in this sample may be carry-over from other donors' samples. The chain joins TRBV18 to TRBJ2-7; the D gene is possibly TRBD1 or TRBD2, each agreeing over 5 bases. This specimen was cultured CD8+ T cells from PBMCs, taken from culture after CMV antigen stimulation. This receptor has the CDR3 CASSARDGTSSYEQYF. The bases are TGTGCCAGCTCAGCTAGGGACGGTACCTCCTCCTACGAGCAGTACTTC. Extended through the reference TRBV18 and TRBJ2-7 proteins, this CDR3 yields the full variable domain: NAGVMQNPRHLVRRRGQEARLRCSPMKGHSHVYWYRQLPEEGLKFMVYLQKENIIDESGMPKERFSAEFPKEGPSILRIQQVVRGDSAAYFCASSARDGTSSYEQYFGPGTRLTVT.